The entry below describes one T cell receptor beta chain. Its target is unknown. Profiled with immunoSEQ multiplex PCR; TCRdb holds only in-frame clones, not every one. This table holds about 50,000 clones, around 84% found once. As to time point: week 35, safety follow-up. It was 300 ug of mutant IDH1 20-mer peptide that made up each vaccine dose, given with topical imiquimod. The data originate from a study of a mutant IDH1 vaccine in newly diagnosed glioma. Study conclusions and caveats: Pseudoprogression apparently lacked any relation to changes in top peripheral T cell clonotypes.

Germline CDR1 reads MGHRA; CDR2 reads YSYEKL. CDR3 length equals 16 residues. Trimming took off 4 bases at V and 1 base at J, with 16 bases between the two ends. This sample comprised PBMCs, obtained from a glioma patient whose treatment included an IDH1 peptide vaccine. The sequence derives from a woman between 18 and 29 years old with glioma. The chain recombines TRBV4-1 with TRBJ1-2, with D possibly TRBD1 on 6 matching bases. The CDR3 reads CASSPTGQTFNYGYTF. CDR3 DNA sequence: TGCGCCAGCAGCCCGACCGGACAGACCTTTAACTATGGCTACACCTTC.